Listed below are T cell receptor beta chains from one sample, sequenced in a study of blood T cell repertoires in COVID-19. Sequencing was performed with immunoSEQ multiplex PCR; in TCRdb, only in-frame clones are kept and a portion is missing. The table lists around 130,000 clones, more than 80% of them singletons. Material: peripheral blood. These receptors were obtained from an older woman with acute or convalescent COVID-19. CDR3s include the opening cysteine and the closing phenylalanine or tryptophan. A D gene is named only where the DNA matches it firmly. Expanded clones are given a class, and other clones once, few, many or no size at all.

v_call: TRBV5-4; d_call: -; j_call: TRBJ2-3; clone_size: -; cdr3_nt: TGTGCCAGCAGCTTCCGGACAACTAGCACAGATACGCAGTATTTT; cdr3_aa: CASSFRTTSTDTQYF
v_call: TRBV2; d_call: -; j_call: TRBJ2-3; clone_size: -; cdr3_nt: TGTGCCAGCAGTCCACGTTTCGTCGCGGATACGCAGTATTTT; cdr3_aa: CASSPRFVADTQYF
v_call: TRBV29-1; d_call: TRBD1; j_call: TRBJ1-1; clone_size: -; cdr3_nt: TGCAGCGTCAGGACAGGGATGGCCACTGAAGCTTTCTTT; cdr3_aa: CSVRTGMATEAFF
v_call: TRBV19; d_call: -; j_call: TRBJ1-4; clone_size: once; cdr3_nt: TGTGCCAGTAGTTGGAGGGGTGCAACTAATGAAAAACTGTTTTTT; cdr3_aa: CASSWRGATNEKLFF
v_call: TRBV7-9; d_call: TRBD2; j_call: TRBJ2-5; clone_size: -; cdr3_nt: TGTGCCAGCAGCTTAGGCGGGGGAGGAGAGACCCAGTACTTC; cdr3_aa: CASSLGGGGETQYF
v_call: TRBV3-1/TRBV3-2; d_call: TRBD1; j_call: TRBJ1-6; clone_size: -; cdr3_nt: TGTGCCAGCAGCCAAGACACAGGGGCCTACTATTCACCCCTCCACTTT; cdr3_aa: CASSQDTGAYYSPLHF
v_call: TRBV6-6; d_call: TRBD1; j_call: TRBJ1-6; clone_size: -; cdr3_nt: TGTGCCAGCAGTCCCGGACAGGGAAGTTCACCCCTCCACTTT; cdr3_aa: CASSPGQGSSPLHF
v_call: TRBV2; d_call: -; j_call: TRBJ1-5; clone_size: -; cdr3_nt: TGTGCCAGCAGTGTATCAGAGGGCAGGGGTATAGAGGGTAGCAATCAGCCCCAGCATTTT; cdr3_aa: CASSVSEGRGIEGSNQPQHF
v_call: TRBV5-4; d_call: -; j_call: TRBJ1-1; clone_size: once; cdr3_nt: TGTGCCAGCAGCCCAAGAGGTGGCAGGGCCCCTGAAGCTTTCTTT; cdr3_aa: CASSPRGGRAPEAFF
v_call: TRBV6-5; d_call: TRBD1; j_call: TRBJ1-2; clone_size: -; cdr3_nt: TGTGCCAGCACCGAGACAGGGCGAGCTAACTATGGCTACACCTTC; cdr3_aa: CASTETGRANYGYTF
v_call: TRBV5-6; d_call: -; j_call: TRBJ1-1; clone_size: -; cdr3_nt: TGTGCCAGCAGCTACACACCCAAAGGGGGGGCCGGAGCTTTCTTT; cdr3_aa: CASSYTPKGGAGAFF